The rows below give T cell receptor beta chains drawn from one sample of a study of blood T cells in healthy people across ages. TCRdb re-called the 5' RACE reads through MiXCR, storing one row per CDR3 protein. This table has 850,000 to 1,000,000 distinct CDR3 sequences, roughly 52% appearing once. Sequencing used blood. All receptors derive from a man between 25 and 39 years old in good health. Both conserved end residues are part of each CDR3. A D gene is named only where the DNA matches it firmly. Size is omitted from some rows. Given values are once, few, many or a class for expanded clones.

size: few
length: 12
V: TRBV5-1
J: TRBJ2-1
D: -
CDR3: CASSLDHNEQFF
DNA: TGCGCCAGCAGCTTGGACCACAATGAGCAGTTCTTC

size: few
length: 12
V: TRBV29-1
J: TRBJ2-3
D: -
CDR3: CSVFLGTDTQYF
DNA: TGCAGCGTCTTTCTGGGCACAGATACGCAGTATTTT

size: many
length: 13
V: TRBV10-3
J: TRBJ2-3
D: -
CDR3: CAVGSSSTDTQYF
DNA: TGTGCCGTCGGGTCCTCTAGCACAGATACGCAGTATTTT

size: -
length: 14
V: TRBV20-1
J: TRBJ1-6
D: -
CDR3: CSASRRNNNSPLHF
DNA: TGCAGTGCTAGCCGCAGGAATAATAATTCACCCCTCCACTTT

size: -
length: 15
V: TRBV12-3/TRBV12-4
J: TRBJ2-2
D: TRBD2
CDR3: CASSAGTSGSGELFF
DNA: TGTGCCAGCAGTGCCGGGACTAGCGGTTCCGGGGAGCTGTTTTTT

size: -
length: 13
V: TRBV7-9
J: TRBJ1-5
D: TRBD1
CDR3: CASTDRDNQPQHF
DNA: TGTGCCAGCACCGACAGGGATAATCAGCCCCAGCATTTT

size: -
length: 15
V: TRBV24-1
J: TRBJ2-5
D: TRBD2
CDR3: CATSKAGLGQETQYF
DNA: TGTGCCACCAGTAAAGCCGGACTAGGGCAAGAGACCCAGTACTTC

size: -
length: 14
V: TRBV14
J: TRBJ2-7
D: -
CDR3: CASGVQGIAYEQYF
DNA: TGTGCCAGCGGGGTTCAGGGTATCGCCTACGAGCAGTACTTC

size: few
length: 14
V: TRBV5-1
J: TRBJ1-1
D: -
CDR3: CASSLNGMNTEAFF
DNA: TGCGCCAGCAGCTTGAACGGGATGAACACTGAAGCTTTCTTT

size: -
length: 13
V: TRBV6-5
J: TRBJ2-1
D: -
CDR3: CATASSSYNEQFF
DNA: TGTGCCACCGCGTCTAGCTCCTACAATGAGCAGTTCTTC

size: -
length: 14
V: TRBV5-1
J: TRBJ2-5
D: -
CDR3: CASSLVSGKETQYF
DNA: TGCGCCAGCAGCTTGGTGTCCGGGAAAGAGACCCAGTACTTC

size: -
length: 15
V: TRBV7-6
J: TRBJ1-4
D: TRBD1
CDR3: CASSQFTGGNEKLFF
DNA: TGTGCCAGCAGCCAATTTACAGGGGGTAATGAAAAACTGTTTTTT

size: -
length: 11
V: TRBV29-1
J: TRBJ1-2
D: TRBD1
CDR3: CSGGTGQGYTF
DNA: TGCAGCGGCGGGACAGGGCAAGGCTACACCTTC

size: -
length: 16
V: TRBV6-1
J: TRBJ2-7
D: TRBD1
CDR3: CASRSRYQGQTDEQYF
DNA: TGTGCCAGCAGGTCAAGGTACCAGGGACAGACCGACGAGCAGTACTTC

size: -
length: 17
V: TRBV12-3/TRBV12-4
J: TRBJ2-1
D: TRBD2
CDR3: CASSLRVGGIRYNEQFF
DNA: TGTGCCAGCAGCCTTAGGGTGGGGGGGATTAGATACAATGAGCAGTTCTTC

size: -
length: 11
V: TRBV7-2
J: TRBJ2-7
D: -
CDR3: CASSLPSEQYF
DNA: TGTGCCAGCAGCCTCCCTAGCGAGCAGTACTTC

size: -
length: 14
V: TRBV29-1
J: TRBJ2-1
D: -
CDR3: CSVARISSYNEQFF
DNA: TGCAGCGTTGCGCGTATCAGCTCCTACAATGAGCAGTTCTTC

size: few
length: 14
V: TRBV28
J: TRBJ2-7
D: -
CDR3: CASSLRGGDDEQYF
DNA: TGTGCCAGCAGTTTAAGAGGGGGGGATGATGAGCAGTACTTC

size: few
length: 15
V: TRBV25-1
J: TRBJ2-6
D: -
CDR3: CASSEWRSGANVLTF
DNA: TGTGCCAGCAGTGAATGGCGGTCCGGGGCCAACGTCCTGACTTTC

size: -
length: 14
V: TRBV2
J: TRBJ1-5
D: TRBD1
CDR3: CASRATDRGQPQHF
DNA: TGTGCCAGCAGGGCAACGGACAGGGGTCAGCCCCAGCATTTT

size: -
length: 14
V: TRBV13
J: TRBJ2-3
D: TRBD1
CDR3: CASSSGTGPDTQYF
DNA: TGTGCCAGTAGCTCCGGGACAGGGCCAGATACGCAGTATTTT

size: -
length: 12
V: TRBV29-1
J: TRBJ1-2
D: -
CDR3: CSGAEGQAGYTF
DNA: TGCAGCGGTGCTGAGGGCCAGGCTGGCTACACCTTC

size: few
length: 15
V: TRBV11-1
J: TRBJ2-7
D: -
CDR3: CASSELVGRAYEQYF
DNA: TGTGCCAGCAGCGAGCTGGTGGGACGAGCCTACGAGCAGTACTTC

size: many
length: 12
V: TRBV29-1
J: TRBJ2-1
D: TRBD1
CDR3: CSVGQGYNEQFF
DNA: TGCAGCGTGGGACAGGGATACAATGAGCAGTTCTTC

size: few
length: 12
V: TRBV5-1
J: TRBJ2-1
D: -
CDR3: CASRRSYNEQFF
DNA: TGCGCCAGCAGACGGTCCTACAATGAGCAGTTCTTC

size: -
length: 20
V: TRBV14
J: TRBJ2-1
D: -
CDR3: CASSQDAEPWSGAGYNEQFF
DNA: TGTGCCAGCAGCCAAGATGCCGAGCCGTGGTCAGGGGCCGGGTACAATGAGCAGTTCTTC

size: -
length: 15
V: TRBV5-8
J: TRBJ2-7
D: -
CDR3: CAGSLVDRSYNEQYF
DNA: TGTGCCGGCAGCTTGGTCGACAGGAGTTACAATGAGCAGTACTTC

size: -
length: 18
V: TRBV29-1
J: TRBJ2-6
D: TRBD1
CDR3: CSVDGPGTGRSGANVLTF
DNA: TGCAGCGTTGACGGTCCCGGGACAGGTCGCTCTGGGGCCAACGTCCTGACTTTC

size: few
length: 13
V: TRBV20-1
J: TRBJ2-7
D: TRBD1
CDR3: CSAPSDRSYEQYF
DNA: TGCAGTGCTCCATCGGACAGGTCCTACGAGCAGTACTTC

size: -
length: 15
V: TRBV7-9
J: TRBJ2-3
D: -
CDR3: CASSLGQAFTDTQYF
DNA: TGTGCCAGCAGCTTAGGACAGGCTTTCACAGATACGCAGTATTTT

size: -
length: 14
V: TRBV7-2
J: TRBJ1-1
D: -
CDR3: CAGRPNQRDTEAFF
DNA: TGTGCCGGCAGGCCAAATCAGAGGGACACTGAAGCTTTCTTT

size: few
length: 16
V: TRBV4-1
J: TRBJ2-7
D: TRBD2
CDR3: CASSPPAAGGPSEQYF
DNA: TGCGCCAGCAGCCCCCCGGCAGCGGGGGGACCTTCCGAGCAGTACTTC

size: few
length: 14
V: TRBV4-1
J: TRBJ1-5
D: -
CDR3: CASSPGTEDQPQHF
DNA: TGCGCCAGCAGCCCTGGGACGGAGGATCAGCCCCAGCATTTT

size: -
length: 17
V: TRBV7-2
J: TRBJ2-3
D: -
CDR3: CASSQDPRGRYTDTQYF
DNA: TGTGCCAGCAGCCAAGACCCTCGCGGGCGATACACAGATACGCAGTATTTT

size: -
length: 14
V: TRBV3-1
J: TRBJ2-5
D: -
CDR3: CASSRELNQETQYF
DNA: TGTGCCAGCAGCCGAGAACTTAACCAAGAGACCCAGTACTTC

size: -
length: 14
V: TRBV20-1
J: TRBJ2-7
D: TRBD1
CDR3: CSALPGTGSYEQYF
DNA: TGCAGTGCTTTACCAGGGACAGGCTCCTACGAGCAGTACTTC

size: few
length: 8
V: TRBV20-1
J: TRBJ1-1
D: -
CDR3: CSARRAFF
DNA: TGCAGTGCTAGGCGGGCTTTCTTT

size: few
length: 13
V: TRBV7-9
J: TRBJ2-7
D: -
CDR3: CASSPSQPYEQYF
DNA: TGTGCCAGCAGCCCGTCCCAGCCCTACGAGCAGTACTTC

size: few
length: 18
V: TRBV6-5
J: TRBJ2-3
D: -
CDR3: CASSYLSSLSVGTDTQYF
DNA: TGTGCCAGCAGTTACTTATCTTCCTTGTCGGTGGGCACAGATACGCAGTATTTT

size: few
length: 15
V: TRBV27
J: TRBJ1-5
D: -
CDR3: CASSLTRYSNQPQHF
DNA: TGTGCCAGCAGTTTGACACGTTATAGCAATCAGCCCCAGCATTTT

size: few
length: 15
V: TRBV5-1
J: TRBJ2-5
D: TRBD1
CDR3: CASSLQGRIQETQYF
DNA: TGCGCCAGCAGCTTACAGGGGAGAATCCAAGAGACCCAGTACTTC

size: -
length: 15
V: TRBV5-6
J: TRBJ2-3
D: TRBD2
CDR3: CASSRLADTTDTQYF
DNA: TGTGCCAGCAGCCGACTAGCGGACACCACAGATACGCAGTATTTT

size: -
length: 15
V: TRBV20-1
J: TRBJ2-3
D: TRBD2
CDR3: CSIQAGGFDTDTQYF
DNA: TGCAGTATCCAAGCGGGGGGTTTCGATACAGATACGCAGTATTTT

size: -
length: 15
V: TRBV11-1
J: TRBJ1-1
D: TRBD1
CDR3: CASQLGQGANTEAFF
DNA: TGTGCCAGCCAGCTAGGTCAGGGGGCGAACACTGAAGCTTTCTTT

size: few
length: 16
V: TRBV6-2/TRBV6-3
J: TRBJ2-1
D: TRBD2
CDR3: CASTLLAVSSYNEQFF
DNA: TGTGCCAGCACCTTACTAGCGGTCAGCTCCTACAATGAGCAGTTCTTC